Presented here are 21 T cell receptor beta chains from one specimen sequenced in a study of CD8+ T cells in alopecia areata. Reverse transcribed after extraction, RNA yielded cDNA as the sequencing template. TCRdb's table, derived via immunoSEQ multiplex PCR, lists solely in-frame clones and lacks some. The data hold some 190,000 clones, with roughly 66% observed a single time. Treatment reported: oral pan-JAK inhibitor, 5-10 mg twice daily. The sample was CD4+ T cells sorted from blood, taken at approximately week 45, from a patient treated with tofacitinib. The source is a human donor with alopecia areata.

V usage is TRBV4-1 and J usage is TRBJ2-1; no clear D. Trimming took 3 bases from V and 6 from J, leaving 15 bases between them. CDR1 and CDR2 from the germline V gene are MGHRA and YSYEKL. This CDR3 comprises 15 residues. CDR3 protein: CASSQASQVGNEQFF. The CDR3 DNA is TGCGCCAGCAGCCAGGCCTCCCAGGTCGGCAATGAGCAGTTCTTC.

J is TRBJ2-1 and V is TRBV5-4; D perhaps matches TRBD2 (5 bases). The germline V gene encodes CDR1 SGHNT and CDR2 YYREEE (reference sequence). The length of the CDR3 is 15 residues. V lost 4 bases, J lost 2 bases, and 13 bases lay in between. The CDR3 reads CASSDQTGTYNEQFF. CDR3 sequence (DNA): TGTGCCAGCAGCGACCAAACGGGGACCTACAATGAGCAGTTCTTC.

This clone came up a few times. This chain uses TRBV7-2 with TRBJ2-7; D unclear. Germline V gives CDR1 SGHTA, CDR2 FQGNSA. The CDR3 totals 15 residues. Trimming stripped 1 base from V and 3 bases from J, with 13 bases between. Written as DNA, the CDR3 is TGTGCCAGCAGCTTAGAGGCCAACAATCTCTACGAGCAGTACTTC. Protein: CASSLEANNLYEQYF.

The genes are TRBV30 and TRBJ1-2; no clear D. Germline V CDR1 and CDR2: GTSNPN, SVGIG (reference sequence). The CDR3 length is 14 residues. V gave up 0 bases and J gave up 10 bases, with 18 bases separating them. The CDR3 spells CAWSVPPKRGSYTF. In DNA, the CDR3 is TGTGCCTGGAGTGTACCCCCCAAGCGGGGTTCCTACACCTTC.

The rearrangement links TRBV5-1 to TRBJ1-2; TRBD1 matches 10 bases. CDR3 length: 14 residues. The trim removed 4 bases at V and 4 bases at J, leaving 4 bases unmatched. Germline V gives CDR1 SGHRS, CDR2 YFSETQ. The CDR3 sequence is CASSRTGGSYGYTF. DNA for the CDR3: TGCGCCAGCAGCAGGACAGGGGGAAGCTATGGCTACACCTTC.

This sequence joins TRBV6-1 and TRBJ2-2; no firm D call. This CDR3 has 13 residues. CDR1 MNHNS and CDR2 SASEGT come from the germline V gene. Trimming shortened V by 7 bases and J by 4 bases, and 10 bases separated the two germline ends. The CDR3 here is CASKRVATGELFF. The CDR3 coding sequence is TGTGCCAGCAAACGCGTGGCCACCGGGGAGCTGTTTTTT.

This chain connects TRBV29-1 to TRBJ2-5, with D tentatively TRBD2 (5 bases). The CDR3 is 14 amino acids. Germline CDR1 is SQVTM and CDR2 is ANQGSEA. Trimming removed 6 bases at V and 1 base at J, with 15 bases between. Here the CDR3 reads CSVAEVAPQETQYF. Here the CDR3 DNA reads TGCAGCGTGGCGGAGGTGGCCCCCCAAGAGACCCAGTACTTC.

This rearrangement joins TRBV5-5 to TRBJ2-2, with D maybe TRBD1 (5 bases). The germline V gene encodes CDR1 SGHKS and CDR2 YYEKEE (reference sequence). The V gene lost 4 bases and the J gene lost 1 base, with 14 bases spanning the gap. The CDR3 is 16 residues long. CDR3 amino acids: CASSQGVSMNTGELFF. DNA of the CDR3: TGTGCCAGCAGCCAAGGGGTCTCAATGAACACCGGGGAGCTGTTTTTT.

The V call is TRBV2, the J call TRBJ2-1; D is uncertain. Germline V gives CDR1 SNHLY, CDR2 FYNNEI. Trimming removed 4 bases at V and 7 bases at J, with 14 bases between. The CDR3 loop spans 14 amino acids. CDR3 in amino acids: CASSARINRNEQFF. CDR3 nucleotide sequence: TGTGCCAGCAGTGCCAGGATAAATCGGAATGAGCAGTTCTTC.

Comment on this clone: The same CDR3 arises from other DNA sequences in this sample as well. This chain links TRBV30 with TRBJ1-5; a weak D match, TRBD1 (5 bases). Deletions cut 2 bases from V and 5 bases from J, with 10 bases between. From germline, CDR1 is GTSNPN and CDR2 SVGIG (reference sequence). This CDR3 is built from 13 residues. CDR3 in amino acids: CAWSTGTDQPQHF. The CDR3 DNA reads TGTGCCTGGAGTACAGGCACTGATCAGCCCCAGCATTTT.

The V and J genes are TRBV2 and TRBJ2-5; no reliable D call. This CDR3 has 14 residues. The V and J ends lost 3 bases and 3 bases respectively, with 11 bases between them. Germline CDR1 and CDR2: SNHLY and FYNNEI. CDR3 protein: CASSEPPPEETQYF. The CDR3 DNA reads TGTGCCAGCAGTGAGCCGCCCCCCGAAGAGACCCAGTACTTC.

The gene calls are TRBV5-1 and TRBJ2-1, with TRBD1 identical over 8 bases. The CDR3 consists of 15 residues. CDR1 and CDR2 (germline): SGHRS, YFSETQ. V was pared by 0 bases and J by 7 bases, with 6 bases of the junction left unmatched. This chain's CDR3 is CASSLDGQGWNEQFF. CDR3 nucleotides: TGCGCCAGCAGCTTGGACGGACAGGGATGGAATGAGCAGTTCTTC.

The chain has TRBV7-2 and TRBJ2-3; TRBD1 might be the D (5 bases). The CDR3 extends over 15 amino acids. V lost 6 bases and J lost 8, with 21 bases in between. From germline, CDR1 is SGHTA and CDR2 FQGNSA. The CDR3 reads CASRQVLGDSVTQYF. DNA of the CDR3: TGTGCCAGCAGACAAGTCTTGGGCGACAGTGTTACGCAGTATTTT.

The chain recombines TRBV10-3 with TRBJ2-5; 8 positions match TRBD2. The CDR3 consists of 16 residues. Unmatched junction bases numbered 10, after V lost 3 bases and J lost 4 bases. Germline CDR1 and CDR2: ENHRY and SYGVKD. Written as DNA, the CDR3 is TGTGCCATCAGTGACACCGGGAGACGGGGGGGAGAGACCCAGTACTTC. Its protein product is CAISDTGRRGGETQYF.

The chain has TRBV4-1 and TRBJ2-1; D tentatively fits TRBD1 or TRBD2 (6 bases each). Trimming stripped 0 bases from V and 12 bases from J, with 18 bases between. Germline-derived CDR1 and CDR2 are MGHRA and YSYEKL. The CDR3 has 15 residues. The CDR3 DNA is TGCGCCAGCAGCCAAGATCCCGGGGGCGTCCGGGGGCAGTTCTTC. This encodes CASSQDPGGVRGQFF.

With respect to this clone: Other DNA sequences from this sample encode an identical CDR3 as well. The rearrangement joins TRBV29-1 to TRBJ1-1; D remains ambiguous. The germline V and J ends were trimmed by 4 bases and 0 bases, with 9 bases remaining between them. The CDR3 covers 13 residues. Per germline, CDR1 SQVTM and CDR2 ANQGSEA. CDR3 coding DNA: TGCAGCGTTGGGGGTCGGATGAACACTGAAGCTTTCTTT. It translates to CSVGGRMNTEAFF. The full variable domain, its missing parts supplied by reference TRBV29-1 and TRBJ1-1, is SAVISQKPSRDICQRGTSLTIQCQVDSQVTMMFWYRQQPGQSLTLIATANQGSEATYESGFVIDKFPISRPNLTFSTLTVSNMSPEDSSIYLCSVGGRMNTEAFFGQGTRLTVV.

The chain has TRBV7-2 and TRBJ1-2, with a weak D call TRBD1 (5 bases). This CDR3 has 12 amino acids. The germline V and J ends were trimmed by 1 base and 8 bases, with 8 bases remaining between them. CDR1 and CDR2 (germline): SGHTA, FQGNSA. In nucleotides, the CDR3 is TGTGCCAGCAGCTTAGACTGGGACGGCTACACCTTC. Its translation: CASSLDWDGYTF.

This clone was seen only once. CDR3 nucleotide sequence: TGTGCTCTAACACCCTCTGGGGCCAACGTCCTGACTTTC. Residues: CALTPSGANVLTF. This chain joins TRBV30 and TRBJ2-6, with no clear D. Per the germline V gene, CDR1 is GTSNPN and CDR2 is SVGIG (reference sequence). This CDR3 has 13 amino acids.

V is TRBV29-1 and J is TRBJ1-4; no clear D gene. Trimming took 5 bases from V and 8 from J, leaving 15 bases between them. The CDR3 has 13 residues. Germline CDR1 is SQVTM and CDR2 is ANQGSEA. The CDR3 protein is CSVSDTLREKLFF. CDR3 nucleotides: TGCAGCGTTTCTGACACCCTGAGGGAAAAACTGTTTTTT.

The V call is TRBV30, the J call TRBJ1-1; 7 bases fit TRBD1. This CDR3 comprises 14 residues. Germline values: CDR1 GTSNPN, CDR2 SVGIG (reference sequence). Trimming took 7 bases from V and 5 from J; bases not matched to a gene: 13. The CDR3 DNA follows: TGTGCCTTACTTTACCAGGGGGTGGTGACTGAAGCTTTCTTT. This codes for CALLYQGVVTEAFF.

The V call is TRBV30, the J call TRBJ2-1, with D perhaps matching TRBD1 (5 bases). The germline gives CDR1 GTSNPN, CDR2 SVGIG (reference sequence). The CDR3 totals 16 residues. V lost 5 bases to trimming and J lost 2 bases, with 19 bases between them. As DNA, the CDR3 is TGTGCCTGGGGCTCACAGGTGGCCTCCCCCTACAATGAGCAGTTCTTC. It is translated as CAWGSQVASPYNEQFF.